Reported below is one T cell receptor beta chain. Its antigen is unknown. Via MiXCR, TCRdb re-called the 5' RACE reads, giving one row per CDR3 protein. The repertoire consists of 410,000 or so distinct CDR3 sequences, with less than 20% occurring once and the leading ten covering approximately 12%. The CDR3 contains 14 residues. V lost 0 bases and J lost 8, with 12 bases in between. Germline values: CDR1 SGDLS, CDR2 YYNGEE. The data are from a study of identical twins. Study-wide results and limits: Twins shared out-of-frame alpha sequences with excess low generation probability. Models came in too low on out-of-frame TCR alpha sharing in monozygotic twins.

This sequence was found in a man aged 45 to 65 in good health. The chain is built from TRBV9 and TRBJ2-1; possible D gene TRBD2, 5 bases. The sample taken for sequencing was naive T cells sorted from blood. DNA of the CDR3: TGTGCCAGCAGCGTAGAGGCTAGCAGCGATGAGCAGTTCTTC. Protein product: CASSVEASSDEQFF.